This T cell receptor (beta chain) was identified in a study of regulatory T cells in long-lasting Graves disease. Study context: Those with persistent Graves' disease had received antithyroid drugs for over 5 years with positive TSH receptor antibodies. General study points: Persistent disease preferred TRBV28, TRBJ1-2 and TRBJ2-5; new disease, TRBV20-1 and TRBJ2-1. Having few samples may have compromised the accuracy.

This clonotype came up a few times. Antigen specificity is unknown. Germline CDR1 LGHDT, CDR2 YNNKEL (reference sequence). V was clipped by 5 bases and J by 9 bases, with 11 bases between them. The CDR3 runs to 12 residues. According to the study, TCR beta libraries were built with iRepertoire HTBI primers and CDR3-region Arm-PCR. TCRdb fed the multiplex PCR reads into MiXCR, producing one record per CDR3 protein. The table includes about 660,000 distinct CDR3 sequences, approximately 31% detected once. Time point given: persistent/refractory GD, antithyroid drugs over 5 years with positive TRAb. PBMC RNA served as the TCR library source. In each case, Graves' disease was diagnosed per American Thyroid Association guidelines.

This TCR was sampled from a female donor with Graves disease. The sample in question was peripheral blood mononuclear cells (PBMCs), obtained when the disease was refractory, from a patient treated with antithyroid drugs. The chain is built from TRBV3-1 and TRBJ1-5, with D hard to call. The chain's CDR3 is CASSDGNGPQHF. In DNA, the CDR3 is TGTGCCAGCAGCGACGGCAATGGGCCCCAGCATTTT.